These 20 T cell receptor beta chains came from one sample sequenced in a study of T cell repertoires in cytomegalovirus infection. MiXCR, applied by TCRdb to the reads, yields one record per CDR3 protein. Among 490,000 or so distinct CDR3 sequences listed, around 10% were seen once. Sample: PBMCs. The receptors were gathered from a human donor in good health (CMV status not recorded). Some clones in this sample may be carry-over from other donors' samples.

The sample holds many counts of this clonotype. The J gene is TRBJ2-4, the V gene TRBV29-1; D is uncertain. This CDR3 has 12 residues. V lost 4 bases and J lost 7, with 11 bases in between. The germline V gene encodes CDR1 SQVTM and CDR2 ANQGSEA. This CDR3 is CSVGTGRNIQYF. The CDR3 nucleotides read TGCAGCGTTGGCACGGGTAGGAACATTCAGTACTTC.

V and J are TRBV27 and TRBJ2-7, with no clear D. V shed 5 bases and J shed 2 bases, with 13 bases lying between them. The CDR3 sequence is 14 residues long. Germline lookup yields CDR1 MNHEY and CDR2 SMNVEV (reference sequence). CDR3 loop: CASSSSDQTYEQYF. DNA for the CDR3: TGTGCCAGCAGTAGCTCGGATCAAACCTACGAGCAGTACTTC.

This clonotype was found many times. The chain is built from TRBV7-6 and TRBJ2-7; no clear D gene. The V end lost 1 base, the J end lost 0 bases, and 7 bases lay between the germline ends. The CDR3 has 14 residues. Germline CDR1 and CDR2: SGHVS and FNYEAQ. The CDR3 spells CASSLERTSYEQYF. The CDR3, as DNA: TGTGCCAGCAGCTTAGAACGGACCTCCTACGAGCAGTACTTC.

This clonotype was counted only a few times. This chain uses TRBV20-1 with TRBJ1-5; TRBD1 agrees at 10 bases. Trimming took 5 bases from V and 1 from J; bases not matched to a gene: 2. The germline CDR1 and CDR2 sequences are DFQATT and SNEGSKA (reference sequence). The length of the CDR3 is 14 residues. CDR3 in amino acids: CSARQGASNQPQHF. CDR3 DNA sequence: TGCAGTGCTCGACAGGGGGCGAGCAATCAGCCCCAGCATTTT.

This clonotype was observed a few times. The chain links TRBV20-1 to TRBJ1-5; 7 nucleotides line up with TRBD1. With V trimmed by 6 bases and J by 4 bases, 12 bases remained unmatched. The CDR3 extends over 15 amino acids. The germline V gene has CDR1 DFQATT and CDR2 SNEGSKA (reference sequence). CDR3 sequence (DNA): TGCAGTGCCAACCAGGGACAGCTGATTAATCAGCCCCAGCATTTT. The encoded protein is CSANQGQLINQPQHF.

This clonotype was picked up many times. V usage is TRBV7-9 and J usage is TRBJ2-5, with D perhaps matching TRBD2 (6 bases). This CDR3 comprises 19 residues. Trimming pared 4 bases from V and 6 bases from J, leaving 30 bases between. CDR1 is SEHNR, CDR2 FQNEAQ, per germline (reference sequence). CDR3 nucleotides: TGTGCCAGCAGCTCAAGAAGCCCCGGGACTCACGAAACATTAAAGACCCAGTACTTC. This codes for CASSSRSPGTHETLKTQYF.

The chain carries TRBV28 and TRBJ2-7; 7 bases match TRBD2. The CDR3 loop spans 15 amino acids. The ends lost 6 bases at V and 5 bases at J; junction bases unmatched: 13. Germline-derived CDR1 and CDR2 are MDHEN and SYDVKM. For the CDR3, the DNA is TGTGCCAGCAGCCGTCTAGCGGCCCGTAGGGACGAGCAGTACTTC. Protein sequence: CASSRLAARRDEQYF.

This clonotype was observed a few times. The CDR3 region is CASSLAGTANTGELFF. For the CDR3, the DNA is TGCGCCAGCAGCTTGGCCGGGACAGCCAACACCGGGGAGCTGTTTTTT. V and J are TRBV5-1 and TRBJ2-2; 7 bases align to TRBD1. The CDR3 loop spans 16 amino acids. V trimming: 0 bases; J trimming: 2 bases; junction bases outside the gene matches: 4. Germline lookup yields CDR1 SGHRS and CDR2 YFSETQ.

This clonotype was counted only a few times. The chain carries TRBV7-9 and TRBJ2-2, with D uncertain. CDR3 length: 15 residues. V gave up 1 base and J gave up 0 bases, with 6 bases separating them. In germline, CDR1 is SEHNR, CDR2 FQNEAQ (reference sequence). CDR3 in amino acids: CASSLVPANTGELFF. For the CDR3, the DNA is TGTGCCAGCAGCTTAGTACCTGCGAACACCGGGGAGCTGTTTTTT.

The chain employs TRBV19 and TRBJ1-6; maybe TRBD1 (6 bases). The germline V gene has CDR1 LNHDA and CDR2 SQIVND (reference sequence). This CDR3 region has 16 residues. The V end lost 1 base, the J end lost 10 bases, and 17 bases lay between the germline ends. The CDR3 reads CASSIGWSDRRSPLHF. The CDR3 bases are TGTGCCAGTAGTATAGGATGGTCGGACAGACGGTCACCCCTCCACTTT. Supplemented by reference TRBV19 and TRBJ1-6, the full variable domain reads DGGITQSPKYLFRKEGQNVTLSCEQNLNHDAMYWYRQDPGQGLRLIYYSQIVNDFQKGDIAEGYSVSREKKESFPLTVTSAQKNPTAFYLCASSIGWSDRRSPLHFGNGTRLTVT.

This clonotype was counted at least ten times. This rearrangement joins TRBV5-1 to TRBJ1-2; D is unresolved. The CDR3 spans 18 residues. Trimming cost V 4 bases and J 1 base, with 23 bases left between them. The V gene's germline CDR1 is SGHRS and CDR2 YFSETQ. CDR3 nucleotides: TGCGCCAGCAGCATGTTTACCCTCAGACATAAATTTAACTATGGCTACACCTTC. Translation: CASSMFTLRHKFNYGYTF.

J is TRBJ1-5 and V is TRBV2; a possible D gene is TRBD1 (5 bases). Trimming removed 0 bases at V and 5 bases at J, with 11 bases between. The CDR3 loop spans 15 amino acids. The germline V gene encodes CDR1 SNHLY and CDR2 FYNNEI. The CDR3, as DNA: TGTGCCAGCAGTGAAGCGGTCAGGGACTATCAGCCCCAGCATTTT. Translation gives CASSEAVRDYQPQHF.

This clonotype appeared many times. The J gene is TRBJ2-1, the V gene TRBV7-9, with a weak D call TRBD2 (6 bases). V was pared by 1 base and J by 5 bases, with 21 bases between. Per germline, CDR1 SEHNR and CDR2 FQNEAQ (reference sequence). CDR3 length: 18 residues. DNA for the CDR3: TGTGCCAGCAGCTTAGAATTTCGGCCGGGAGTAATAGACAATGAGCAGTTCTTC. Its translation: CASSLEFRPGVIDNEQFF. The full variable domain, with the rest looked up from reference TRBV7-9 and TRBJ2-1, is DTGVSQNPRHKITKRGQNVTFRCDPISEHNRLYWYRQTLGQGPEFLTYFQNEAQLEKSRLLSDRFSAERPKGSFSTLEIQRTEQGDSAMYLCASSLEFRPGVIDNEQFFGPGTRLTVL.

There are many counts of this clonotype. The V call is TRBV15, the J call TRBJ2-2; weak D call: TRBD1 (5 bases). The CDR3 consists of 16 residues. Germline V gene sequence: CDR1 LNHNV, CDR2 YYDKDF (reference sequence). V was cut by 3 bases and J by 4 bases, with 15 bases left in between. The CDR3 DNA is TGTGCCACCAGCAGGGACACAGGACGTAGCACCGGGGAGCTGTTTTTT. It codes for CATSRDTGRSTGELFF.

The chain is built from TRBV30 and TRBJ1-1; TRBD1 is a possible D gene (6 bases). Germline V gives CDR1 GTSNPN, CDR2 SVGIG (reference sequence). The CDR3 is 13 residues long. The V gene lost 5 bases and the J gene lost 4 bases, with 14 bases spanning the gap. CDR3 sequence: CAWQGGLGTEAFF. The CDR3 DNA is TGTGCCTGGCAAGGGGGGCTCGGCACTGAAGCTTTCTTT.

This clonotype was seen ten or more times. V and J are TRBV6-5 and TRBJ1-1; 11 bases line up with TRBD1. The CDR3 is 15 amino acids. V was clipped by 6 bases and J by 3 bases; unmatched bases: 6. Looked up from germline, CDR1 is MNHEY and CDR2 is SVGAGI. CDR3 coding DNA: TGTGCCAGCAGAGTGGACAGGGGGCGTTACACTGAAGCTTTCTTT. It specifies CASRVDRGRYTEAFF.

The rearrangement links TRBV5-1 to TRBJ2-3; D call uncertain. Germline lookup yields CDR1 SGHRS and CDR2 YFSETQ. The germline V and J ends were trimmed by 0 bases and 4 bases, with 6 bases remaining between them. CDR3 size: 13 residues. This CDR3 reads CASSLDNPDTQYF. In DNA, the CDR3 is TGCGCCAGCAGCTTGGACAACCCAGATACGCAGTATTTT.

This clonotype was detected ten times or more. J is TRBJ1-1 and V is TRBV5-1, with D possibly TRBD1 on 6 matching bases. Trimming took 0 bases from V and 1 from J, leaving 13 bases between them. Germline assignment: CDR1 SGHRS and CDR2 YFSETQ. This CDR3 has 16 residues. This chain's CDR3 is CASSLAGQPSNTEAFF. The CDR3 DNA sequence: TGCGCCAGCAGCTTGGCTGGACAGCCATCGAACACTGAAGCTTTCTTT.

V and J are TRBV7-3 and TRBJ1-1, with D hard to call. This CDR3 comprises 13 residues. CDR1 is SGHTA and CDR2 is FQGTGA in the germline V gene. Trimming removed 4 bases from V and 5 bases from J, with 11 bases in between. In nucleotides, the CDR3 is TGTGCCAGCAGCTCCCTGACTCAGACTGAAGCTTTCTTT. The encoded protein is CASSSLTQTEAFF. Based on the CDR3 plus reference TRBV7-3 and TRBJ1-1, the full variable domain is GAGVSQTPSNKVTEKGKYVELRCDPISGHTALYWYRQSLGQGPEFLIYFQGTGAADDSGLPNDRFFAVRPEGSVSTLKIQRTERGDSAVYLCASSSLTQTEAFFGQGTRLTVV.

This clonotype was recorded once. This may arise from a read error, as a much more abundant clone is one base away. The chain has TRBV14 and TRBJ2-1; 14 bases are a match to TRBD2. The CDR3 totals 18 residues. Germline V gives CDR1 SGHDN, CDR2 FVKESK. The CDR3 DNA reads as TGTGACAGCAGCCAAGGAGGACTAGCGGGGGGCCCGTTCGATGAGCAGTTCTTC. Protein product: CDSSQGGLAGGPFDEQFF.